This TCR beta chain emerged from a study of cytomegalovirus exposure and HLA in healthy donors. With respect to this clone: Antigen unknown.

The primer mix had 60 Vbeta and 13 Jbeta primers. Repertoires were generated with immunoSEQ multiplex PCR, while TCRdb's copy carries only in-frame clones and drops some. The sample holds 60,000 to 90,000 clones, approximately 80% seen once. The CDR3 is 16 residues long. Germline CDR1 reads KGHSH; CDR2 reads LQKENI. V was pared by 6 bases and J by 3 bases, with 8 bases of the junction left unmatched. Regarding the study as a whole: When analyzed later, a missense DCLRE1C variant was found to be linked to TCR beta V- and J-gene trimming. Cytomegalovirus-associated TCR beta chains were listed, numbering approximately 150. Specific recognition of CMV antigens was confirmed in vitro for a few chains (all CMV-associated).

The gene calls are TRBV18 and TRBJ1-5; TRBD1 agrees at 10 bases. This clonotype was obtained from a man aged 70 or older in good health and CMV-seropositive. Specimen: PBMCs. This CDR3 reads CASSPRTGGHNQPQHF. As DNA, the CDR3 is TGTGCCAGCTCTCCGAGGACAGGGGGTCACAATCAGCCCCAGCATTTT.